This record covers a single T cell receptor beta chain. The data were taken from a study of PD-L1 blockade in urothelial cancer. Here immunoSEQ multiplex PCR was the method, and the copy in TCRdb shows in-frame clones only, minus some. Of 30,000 or so clones listed, approximately 79% are singletons. The V gene lost 2 bases and the J gene lost 0 bases, with 13 bases spanning the gap. There are 16 residues in the CDR3. Germline-derived CDR1 and CDR2 are MNHEY and SVGAGI. The genes are TRBV6-5 and TRBJ1-2, with D maybe TRBD1 (6 bases). The sequence derives from a man in his fifties with urothelial cancer. This material consisted of PBMCs, taken around atezolizumab (anti-PD-L1) treatment. This CDR3 reads CASSYRQGPTNYGYTF. For the CDR3, the DNA is TGTGCCAGCAGTTACCGGCAGGGGCCGACTAACTATGGCTACACCTTC.